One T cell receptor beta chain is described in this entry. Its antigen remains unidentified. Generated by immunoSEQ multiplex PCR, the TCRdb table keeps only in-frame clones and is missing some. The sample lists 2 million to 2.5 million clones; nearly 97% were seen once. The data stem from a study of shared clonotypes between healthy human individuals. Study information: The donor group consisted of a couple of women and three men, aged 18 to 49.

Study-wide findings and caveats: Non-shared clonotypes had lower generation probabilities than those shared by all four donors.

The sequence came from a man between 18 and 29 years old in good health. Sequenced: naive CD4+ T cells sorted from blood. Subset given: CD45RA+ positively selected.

The CDR3, as DNA: TGTGCCAGCAGCTACGTAGGAATCTCCTACGAGCAGTACTTC. It yields the protein CASSYVGISYEQYF. The chain employs TRBV5-5 and TRBJ2-7, with D hard to call. Germline V gene lookup returns CDR1 SGHKS and CDR2 YYEKEE (reference sequence). V shed 3 bases and J shed 0 bases, with 10 bases lying between them. The CDR3 contains 14 residues.